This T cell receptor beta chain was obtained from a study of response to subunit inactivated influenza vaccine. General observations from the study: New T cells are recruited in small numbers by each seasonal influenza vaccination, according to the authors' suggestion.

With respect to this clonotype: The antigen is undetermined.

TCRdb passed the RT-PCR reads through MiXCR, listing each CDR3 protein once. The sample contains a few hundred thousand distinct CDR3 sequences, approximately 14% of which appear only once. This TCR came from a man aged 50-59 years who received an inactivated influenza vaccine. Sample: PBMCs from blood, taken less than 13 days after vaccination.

This chain's CDR3 is CASSFRGVVTETQYF. The CDR3 nucleotides are TGTGCCAGCAGTTTTCGGGGCGTAGTTACAGAGACCCAGTACTTC. The rearrangement links TRBV28 to TRBJ2-5, with D possibly called TRBD1 or TRBD2 (5 bases each). Germline V gene data show CDR1 as MDHEN and CDR2 as SYDVKM. The CDR3 sequence is 15 residues long. V was cut by 3 bases and J by 4 bases, with 15 bases left in between. Full variable domain (remainder filled in from reference TRBV28 and TRBJ2-5): DVKVTQSSRYLVKRTGEKVFLECVQDMDHENMFWYRQDPGLGLRLIYFSYDVKMKEKGDIPEGYSVSREKKERFSLILESASTNQTSMYLCASSFRGVVTETQYFGPGTRLLVL.